These 18 T cell receptor beta chains originate from one sample sequenced in a study of beta chain features in type 1 diabetes. General study findings and limits: When Type 1 diabetes patients were examined, their TCRB CDR3s proved moderately but significantly shorter in all four CD4+ subsets.

The investigators reverse transcribed all of the isolated RNA, so they sequenced expressed TCRB transcripts. The table came from immunoSEQ multiplex PCR; TCRdb's copy has only in-frame clones and leaves some out. The data contain hundreds of thousands of clones, 11% to 15% of them singletons. Their antigens are not known. The sequenced sample was naive CD4+ T cells from blood. The receptors come from a man aged 18 to 35 with type 1 diabetes.

Regarding this clone: Other DNA sequences of this sample code for an identical CDR3. V gene TRBV30 combines with J gene TRBJ2-3; 8 nucleotides agree with TRBD2. V lost 5 bases and J lost 0; bases outside the gene matches: 7. In germline, CDR1 is GTSNPN, CDR2 SVGIG (reference sequence). This CDR3 contains 15 residues. The CDR3 region is CAWRRGGTSTDTQYF. DNA of the CDR3: TGTGCCTGGCGGCGCGGGGGGACTAGCACAGATACGCAGTATTTT.

The V call is TRBV5-6, the J call TRBJ1-2; 7 nucleotides align to TRBD1. In germline, CDR1 is SGHDT, CDR2 YYEEEE. This CDR3 has 16 residues. V was pared by 3 bases and J by 4 bases, with 12 bases of the junction left unmatched. This CDR3 reads CASSSRQGSISYGYTF. The DNA of the CDR3 is TGTGCCAGCAGCTCTCGACAGGGTAGTATATCCTATGGCTACACCTTC.

This clone was seen a handful of times. The J gene is TRBJ2-1, the V gene TRBV15, with 7 bases matching TRBD2. CDR1 LNHNV and CDR2 YYDKDF come from the germline V gene (reference sequence). The CDR3 has 15 residues. Trimming cost V 1 base and J 2 bases; bases outside gene matches: 2. Written as DNA, the CDR3 is TGTGCCACCAGCAGAGTGAGCGGGGCCTACAATGAGCAGTTCTTC. This codes for CATSRVSGAYNEQFF.

This chain connects TRBV30 to TRBJ2-3; 10 nucleotides agree with TRBD2. With V trimmed by 1 base and J by 2 bases, 3 bases remained unmatched. This CDR3 is built from 15 residues. Germline V CDR1 and CDR2: GTSNPN, SVGIG (reference sequence). CDR3 DNA: TGTGCCTGGAGTGGACTAGCGGGTGTCACAGATACGCAGTATTTT. It codes for CAWSGLAGVTDTQYF.

This clone has only a few counts. This rearrangement joins TRBV30 to TRBJ2-1; TRBD2 matches at 11 bases. Germline V CDR1 and CDR2: GTSNPN, SVGIG (reference sequence). V was clipped by 1 base and J by 0 bases; unmatched bases: 11. CDR3 size: 19 residues. The CDR3 region has the DNA TGTGCCTGGAGTGGTACTAGCGGGAGAGTCTTTTCCTCCTACAATGAGCAGTTCTTC. This codes for CAWSGTSGRVFSSYNEQFF.

This chain joins TRBV29-1 and TRBJ1-1; D is uncertain. This CDR3 has 15 amino acids. The germline CDR1 and CDR2 sequences are SQVTM and ANQGSEA. V was pared by 4 bases and J by 0 bases, with 15 bases between. The CDR3 bases are TGCAGCGTTGTAAAACGGGCCGATATGAACACTGAAGCTTTCTTT. It translates to CSVVKRADMNTEAFF.

The rearrangement uses TRBV7-9 and TRBJ2-2; TRBD2 might be the D (7 bases). V was clipped by 5 bases and J by 1 base, with 11 bases between them. The CDR3 has 15 amino acids. The V gene's germline CDR1 is SEHNR and CDR2 FQNEAQ (reference sequence). The CDR3 DNA reads TGTGCCAGCAGCCCGGGGGGCCAGAACACCGGGGAGCTGTTTTTT. Translating gives CASSPGGQNTGELFF.

CDR3 protein: CASSLWVNTEAFF. CDR3 DNA: TGTGCCAGCAGCTTGTGGGTGAACACTGAAGCTTTCTTT. The chain is built from TRBV5-4 and TRBJ1-1; D call uncertain. Germline V gene lookup returns CDR1 SGHNT and CDR2 YYREEE (reference sequence). V shed 1 base and J shed 0 bases, with 4 bases lying between them. This CDR3 spans 13 amino acids.

This clone was recorded a few times. The rearrangement joins TRBV20-1 to TRBJ2-2; D uncertain. V was shortened by 5 bases and J by 6 bases, with 7 bases between the two germline ends. This CDR3 is built from 11 residues. Per the germline V gene, CDR1 is DFQATT and CDR2 is SNEGSKA (reference sequence). The CDR3 coding sequence is TGCAGTGCTCCGACTCCCGGGGAGCTGTTTTTT. Protein: CSAPTPGELFF.

This clone was seen a few times. This chain joins TRBV7-9 and TRBJ2-1; D is unclear. The CDR3 loop spans 13 amino acids. Per the germline V gene, CDR1 is SEHNR and CDR2 is FQNEAQ (reference sequence). The V and J ends lost 6 bases and 3 bases respectively, with 9 bases between them. The CDR3 spells CASSVAVYNEQFF. The CDR3 bases are TGTGCCAGCAGTGTAGCTGTCTACAATGAGCAGTTCTTC. Looking up the rest from reference TRBV7-9 and TRBJ2-1 gives the full variable domain: DTGVSQNPRHKITKRGQNVTFRCDPISEHNRLYWYRQTLGQGPEFLTYFQNEAQLEKSRLLSDRFSAERPKGSFSTLEIQRTEQGDSAMYLCASSVAVYNEQFFGPGTRLTVL.

The V call is TRBV9, the J call TRBJ2-3, with 7 nucleotides matching TRBD2. The CDR3 contains 16 residues. The germline CDR1 and CDR2 sequences are SGDLS and YYNGEE. Losses at the gene ends were 1 base for V and 0 bases for J; bases not matched to a gene: 5. CDR3 bases: TGTGCCAGCAGCGTAACCCCAGCGGGGAGCACAGATACGCAGTATTTT. Translation: CASSVTPAGSTDTQYF.

The V and J genes are TRBV30 and TRBJ2-2; 9 bases map to TRBD2. V gave up 6 bases and J gave up 7 bases; unmatched junction bases: 6. The CDR3 has 13 residues. The germline gives CDR1 GTSNPN, CDR2 SVGIG (reference sequence). The CDR3 loop reads CACSGTSNGELFF. CDR3 in DNA: TGTGCCTGCTCCGGGACTAGCAACGGGGAGCTGTTTTTT.

This clone showed up just a few times. The sample holds other DNA sequences that translate to the same CDR3. The chain employs TRBV30 and TRBJ2-5; D gene ambiguous. V lost 3 bases and J lost 1, with 6 bases in between. CDR3 length: 12 residues. Germline lookup yields CDR1 GTSNPN and CDR2 SVGIG (reference sequence). CDR3 nucleotides: TGTGCCTGGAGGGGTGCCCAAGAGACCCAGTACTTC. It yields the protein CAWRGAQETQYF. The variable domain in full, completed from reference TRBV30 and TRBJ2-5, reads SQTIHQWPATLVQPVGSPLSLECTVEGTSNPNLYWYRQAAGRGLQLLFYSVGIGQISSEVPQNLSASRPQDRQFILSSKKLLLSDSGFYLCAWRGAQETQYFGPGTRLLVL.

This clone was seen only a few times. This chain joins TRBV5-4 and TRBJ1-1, with D unclear. Germline assignment: CDR1 SGHNT and CDR2 YYREEE (reference sequence). This CDR3 comprises 14 residues. The V and J ends lost 3 bases and 0 bases respectively, with 9 bases between them. The CDR3 DNA reads TGTGCCAGCAGCTCGGTAACCATGAACACTGAAGCTTTCTTT. This translates into CASSSVTMNTEAFF.

This clone was counted only a few times. The V call is TRBV18, the J call TRBJ1-1; TRBD1 matches 8 bases. The germline CDR1 and CDR2 sequences are KGHSH and LQKENI. This CDR3 contains 16 residues. V shed 2 bases and J 4 bases; nucleotides not matched to a gene: 9. Written as DNA, the CDR3 is TGTGCCAGCTCACCAGGGACAGGCACACGATTCACTGAAGCTTTCTTT. Protein sequence: CASSPGTGTRFTEAFF. Full variable domain (missing parts from reference TRBV18 and TRBJ1-1): NAGVMQNPRHLVRRRGQEARLRCSPMKGHSHVYWYRQLPEEGLKFMVYLQKENIIDESGMPKERFSAEFPKEGPSILRIQQVVRGDSAAYFCASSPGTGTRFTEAFFGQGTRLTVV.

The rearrangement joins TRBV7-2 to TRBJ2-7, with TRBD1 matching 9 bases. Germline V gene lookup returns CDR1 SGHTA and CDR2 FQGNSA. The CDR3 is 15 amino acids. J lost 3 bases, V lost 0 bases, and 3 bases had no gene match. CDR3 amino acids: CASSLAGGQGYEQYF. The DNA of the CDR3 is TGTGCCAGCAGCTTAGCTGGGGGACAGGGCTACGAGCAGTACTTC.

This clone turned up a few times. The chain combines TRBV19 with TRBJ1-1; TRBD1 might be the D (5 bases). This CDR3 comprises 16 residues. The ends were cut back, 5 bases at V and 4 bases at J, with 20 bases in the middle. The germline CDR1 and CDR2 sequences are LNHDA and SQIVND (reference sequence). Here the CDR3 DNA reads TGTGCCAGTAGTTCCCCGAGCAGTGGAGGGGTCACTGAAGCTTTCTTT. It is translated as CASSSPSSGGVTEAFF.

This clone has a handful of counts. The chain has TRBV18 and TRBJ2-3; D possibly uses TRBD1 or TRBD2 (5 bases each). The CDR3 has 13 residues. Germline CDR1 and CDR2: KGHSH and LQKENI. V dropped 4 bases and J dropped 3 bases, with 8 bases sitting between them. The CDR3 here is CASSLGETDTQYF. The CDR3 DNA sequence: TGTGCCAGCTCACTAGGGGAGACAGATACGCAGTATTTT.